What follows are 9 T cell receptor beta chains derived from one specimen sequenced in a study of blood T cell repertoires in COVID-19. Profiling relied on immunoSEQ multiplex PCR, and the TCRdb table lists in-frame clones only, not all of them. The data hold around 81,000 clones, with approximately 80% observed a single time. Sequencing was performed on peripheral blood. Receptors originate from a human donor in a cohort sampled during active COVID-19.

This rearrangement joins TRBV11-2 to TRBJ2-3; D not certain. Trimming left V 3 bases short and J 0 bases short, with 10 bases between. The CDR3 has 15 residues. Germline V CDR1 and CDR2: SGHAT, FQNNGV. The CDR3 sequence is CASSFRSLSTDTQYF. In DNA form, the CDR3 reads TGTGCCAGCAGCTTTCGGAGCCTGAGCACAGATACGCAGTATTTT.

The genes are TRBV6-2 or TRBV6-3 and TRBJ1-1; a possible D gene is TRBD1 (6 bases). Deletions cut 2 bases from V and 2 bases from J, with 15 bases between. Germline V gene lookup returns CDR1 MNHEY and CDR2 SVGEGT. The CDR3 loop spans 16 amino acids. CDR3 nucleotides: TGTGCCAGCAGTTACCCCGGTATGGGGGCCAACACTGAAGCTTTCTTT. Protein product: CASSYPGMGANTEAFF.

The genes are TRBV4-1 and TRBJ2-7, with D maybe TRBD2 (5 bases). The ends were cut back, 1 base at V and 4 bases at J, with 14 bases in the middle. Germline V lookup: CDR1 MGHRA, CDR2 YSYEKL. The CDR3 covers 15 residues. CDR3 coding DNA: TGCGCCAGCAGCCAAGGACCGGGATTCGTTTACGAGCAGTACTTC. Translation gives CASSQGPGFVYEQYF.

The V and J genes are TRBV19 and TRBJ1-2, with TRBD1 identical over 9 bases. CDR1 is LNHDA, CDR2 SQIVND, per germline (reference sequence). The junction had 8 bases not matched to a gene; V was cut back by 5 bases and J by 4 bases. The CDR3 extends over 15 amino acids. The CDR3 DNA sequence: TGTGCCAGTAGTTCACAGGGGGCGCGAGGCTATGGCTACACCTTC. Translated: CASSSQGARGYGYTF.

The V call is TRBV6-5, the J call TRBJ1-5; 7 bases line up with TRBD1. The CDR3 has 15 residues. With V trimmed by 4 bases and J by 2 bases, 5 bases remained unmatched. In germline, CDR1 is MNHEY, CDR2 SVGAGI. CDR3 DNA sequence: TGTGCCAGCAGTTGGACAGGTGGGGGCAATCAGCCCCAGCATTTT. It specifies CASSWTGGGNQPQHF.

In nucleotides, the CDR3 is TGTGCCAGCAGCCGCGGACAGGGGGCGCGCGGCTACACCTTC. Translated, it gives CASSRGQGARGYTF. This chain links TRBV3-1 (or the pseudogene TRBV3-2) with TRBJ1-2; 11 bases are a match to TRBD1. Per the germline V gene, CDR1 is LGHDT and CDR2 is YNNKEL (reference sequence). The CDR3 runs 14 residues. V shed 4 bases, J shed 8 bases, and the junction held 6 bases outside the gene matches.

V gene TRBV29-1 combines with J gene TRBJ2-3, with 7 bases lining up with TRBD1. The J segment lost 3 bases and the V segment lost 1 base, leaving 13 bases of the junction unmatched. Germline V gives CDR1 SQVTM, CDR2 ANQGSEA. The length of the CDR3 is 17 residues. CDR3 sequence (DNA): TGCAGCGTTGAAGGGTCCCAGACAGGGTATCGGACAGATACGCAGTATTTT. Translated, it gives CSVEGSQTGYRTDTQYF.

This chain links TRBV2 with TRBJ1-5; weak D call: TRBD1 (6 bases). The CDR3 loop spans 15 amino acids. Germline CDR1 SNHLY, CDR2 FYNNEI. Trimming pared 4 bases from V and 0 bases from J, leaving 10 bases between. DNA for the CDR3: TGTGCCAGCAGTGTAGCAGGGGCTAGCAATCAGCCCCAGCATTTT. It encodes CASSVAGASNQPQHF.

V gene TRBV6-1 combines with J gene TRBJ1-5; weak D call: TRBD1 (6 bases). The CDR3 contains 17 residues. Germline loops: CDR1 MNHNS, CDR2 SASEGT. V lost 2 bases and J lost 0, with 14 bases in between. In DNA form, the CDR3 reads TGTGCCAGCAGTGAAAAGGGGGTCCTTGATAGCAATCAGCCCCAGCATTTT. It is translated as CASSEKGVLDSNQPQHF.